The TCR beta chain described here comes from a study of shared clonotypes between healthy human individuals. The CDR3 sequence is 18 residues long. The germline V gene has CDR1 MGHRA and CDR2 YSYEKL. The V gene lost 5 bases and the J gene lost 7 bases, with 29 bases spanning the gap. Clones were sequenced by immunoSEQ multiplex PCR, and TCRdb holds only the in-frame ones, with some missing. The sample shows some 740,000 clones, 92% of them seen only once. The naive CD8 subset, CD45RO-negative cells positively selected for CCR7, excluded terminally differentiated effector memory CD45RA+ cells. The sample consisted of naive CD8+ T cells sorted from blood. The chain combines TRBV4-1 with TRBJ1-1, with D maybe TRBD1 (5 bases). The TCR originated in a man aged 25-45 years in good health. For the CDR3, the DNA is TGCGCCAGCAGCTCCTGGCCGCCGGGTGCAGGGATTCAGAGTGAAGCTTTCTTT. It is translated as CASSSWPPGAGIQSEAFF.